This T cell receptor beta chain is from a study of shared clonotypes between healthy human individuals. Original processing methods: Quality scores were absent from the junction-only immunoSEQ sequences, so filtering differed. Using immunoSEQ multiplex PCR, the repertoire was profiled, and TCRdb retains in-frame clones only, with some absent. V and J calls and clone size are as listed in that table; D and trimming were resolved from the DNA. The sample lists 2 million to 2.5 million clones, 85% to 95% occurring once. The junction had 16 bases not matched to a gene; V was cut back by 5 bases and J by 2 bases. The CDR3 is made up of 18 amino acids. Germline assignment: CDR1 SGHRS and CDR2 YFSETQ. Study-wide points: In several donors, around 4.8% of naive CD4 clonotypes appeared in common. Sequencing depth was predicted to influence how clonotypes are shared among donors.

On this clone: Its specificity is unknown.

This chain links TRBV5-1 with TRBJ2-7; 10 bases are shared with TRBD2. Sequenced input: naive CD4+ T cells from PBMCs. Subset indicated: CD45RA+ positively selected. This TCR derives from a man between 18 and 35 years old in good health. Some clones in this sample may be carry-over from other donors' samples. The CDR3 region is CASSRNSWTSGLPYEQYF. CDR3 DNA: TGCGCCAGCAGTCGGAACTCATGGACTAGCGGACTTCCCTACGAGCAGTACTTC.